This is a list of T cell receptor beta chains from one sample in a study of T cell responses to AZD1222 COVID-19 vaccine. Sequencing was performed with immunoSEQ multiplex PCR; in TCRdb, only in-frame clones are kept and a portion is missing. This sample's table has over 120,000 clones. Sequenced material: peripheral blood. The receptor source for this set is an adult in good health. Each CDR3 is given with its conserved first and last residue.

V	J	CDR3
TRBV6-1	TRBJ2-6	CASSEARRASGANVLTF
TRBV28	TRBJ2-5	CASSLLLAGLGETQYF
TRBV6-5	TRBJ2-7	CASSSSWGYEQYF
TRBV7-2	TRBJ1-2	CASSLADGGYGYTF
TRBV6-5	TRBJ1-4	CASSRYREHREKLFF
TRBV10-1	TRBJ2-2	CASSESGGRTGELFF
TRBV6-2/TRBV6-3	TRBJ1-2	CASSYGDSRIVDYGYTF
TRBV7-8	TRBJ2-7	CASSRQGANSYEQYF
TRBV5-1	TRBJ2-5	CASSPGQPEVQETQYF
TRBV14	TRBJ1-2	CASSQRSNYYGYTF
TRBV11-3	TRBJ2-2	CASVWSTNTGELFF